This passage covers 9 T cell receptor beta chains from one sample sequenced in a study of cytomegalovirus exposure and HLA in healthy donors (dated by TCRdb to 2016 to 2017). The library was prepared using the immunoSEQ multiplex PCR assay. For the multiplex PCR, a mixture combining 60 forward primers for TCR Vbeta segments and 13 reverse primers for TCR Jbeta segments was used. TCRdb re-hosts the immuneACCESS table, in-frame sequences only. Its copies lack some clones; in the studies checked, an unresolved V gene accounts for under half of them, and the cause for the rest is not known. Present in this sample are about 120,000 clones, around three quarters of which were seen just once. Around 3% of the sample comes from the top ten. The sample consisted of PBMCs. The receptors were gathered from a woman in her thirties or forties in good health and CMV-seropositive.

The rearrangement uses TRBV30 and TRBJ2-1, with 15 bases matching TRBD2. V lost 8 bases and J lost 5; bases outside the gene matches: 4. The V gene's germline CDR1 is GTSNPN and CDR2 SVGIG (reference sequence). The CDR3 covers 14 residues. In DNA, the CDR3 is TGTGCCCGCGGACTAGCGGGAGGGGACAATGAGCAGTTCTTC. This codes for CARGLAGGDNEQFF.

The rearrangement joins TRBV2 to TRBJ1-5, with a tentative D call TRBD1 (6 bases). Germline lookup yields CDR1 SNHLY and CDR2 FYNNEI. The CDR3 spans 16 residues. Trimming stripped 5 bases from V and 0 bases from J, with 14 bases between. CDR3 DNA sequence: TGTGCCAGCAGTCCCCGGACAGATTATAGCAATCAGCCCCAGCATTTT. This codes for CASSPRTDYSNQPQHF.

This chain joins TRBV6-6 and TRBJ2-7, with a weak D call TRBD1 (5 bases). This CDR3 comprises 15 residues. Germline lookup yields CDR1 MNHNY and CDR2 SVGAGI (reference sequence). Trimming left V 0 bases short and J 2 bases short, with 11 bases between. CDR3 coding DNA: TGTGCCAGCAGTTACTCAATCAGGGATGCCTACGAGCAGTACTTC. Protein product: CASSYSIRDAYEQYF.

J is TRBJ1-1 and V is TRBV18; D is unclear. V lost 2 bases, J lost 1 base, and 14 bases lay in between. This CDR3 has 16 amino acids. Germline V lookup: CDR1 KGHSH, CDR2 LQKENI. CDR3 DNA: TGTGCCAGCTCACCATCCTCATTCCGGGAGAACACTGAAGCTTTCTTT. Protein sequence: CASSPSSFRENTEAFF.

In DNA form, the CDR3 reads TGTGCCAGCAGCTTGGCTACAGTCTCTGGAAACACCATATATTTT. It translates to CASSLATVSGNTIYF. The rearrangement uses TRBV11-2 and TRBJ1-3, with D unclear. V was cut by 3 bases and J by 0 bases, with 9 bases left in between. Germline assignment: CDR1 SGHAT and CDR2 FQNNGV. This CDR3 has 15 residues.

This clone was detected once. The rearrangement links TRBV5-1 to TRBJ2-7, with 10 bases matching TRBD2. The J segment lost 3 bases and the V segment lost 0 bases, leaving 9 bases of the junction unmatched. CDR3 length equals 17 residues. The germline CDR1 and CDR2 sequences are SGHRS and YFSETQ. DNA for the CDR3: TGCGCCAGCAGCTTGGCCATTGGGACTAGCGTAAGCTACGAGCAGTACTTC. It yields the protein CASSLAIGTSVSYEQYF. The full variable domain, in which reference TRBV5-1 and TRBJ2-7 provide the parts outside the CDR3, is KAGVTQTPRYLIKTRGQQVTLSCSPISGHRSVSWYQQTPGQGLQFLFEYFSETQRNKGNFPGRFSGRQFSNSRSEMNVSTLELGDSALYLCASSLAIGTSVSYEQYFGPGTRLTVT.

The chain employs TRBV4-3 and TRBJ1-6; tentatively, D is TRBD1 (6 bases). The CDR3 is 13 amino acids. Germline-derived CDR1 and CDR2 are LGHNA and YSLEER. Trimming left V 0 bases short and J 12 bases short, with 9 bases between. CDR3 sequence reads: CASSQEGGGPLHF. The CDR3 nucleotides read TGCGCCAGCAGCCAAGAAGGGGGTGGACCCCTCCACTTT.

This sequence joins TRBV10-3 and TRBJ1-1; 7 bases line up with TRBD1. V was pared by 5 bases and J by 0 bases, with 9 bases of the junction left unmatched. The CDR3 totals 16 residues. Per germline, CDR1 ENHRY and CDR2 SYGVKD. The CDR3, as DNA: TGTGCCATCAGTAGGGGGACAGCACCTCTGAACACTGAAGCTTTCTTT. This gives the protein CAISRGTAPLNTEAFF.

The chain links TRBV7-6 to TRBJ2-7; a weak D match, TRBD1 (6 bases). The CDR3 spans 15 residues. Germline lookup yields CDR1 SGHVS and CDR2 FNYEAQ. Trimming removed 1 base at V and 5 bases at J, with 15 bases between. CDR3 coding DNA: TGTGCCAGCAGCTTAGTGGTCGGACAGACGGACGAGCAGTACTTC. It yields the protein CASSLVVGQTDEQYF.